This entry lists 26 T cell receptor beta chains sequenced from one sample in a study of blood T cells in healthy people across ages. A sample-barcoded 5' primer and a J-beta primer mix were used in a second PCR of roughly 7 to 11 cycles. MiXCR, applied by TCRdb to the 5' RACE reads, yields one record per CDR3 protein. The table has roughly 2 million distinct CDR3 sequences, 49% seen once. The sequencing input was blood. The receptor set was obtained from a middle-aged woman in good health.

The chain is built from TRBV6-2 or TRBV6-3 and TRBJ2-3, with D uncertain. This CDR3 spans 16 amino acids. Germline CDR1 is MNHEY and CDR2 is SVGEGT. Deletions cut 2 bases from V and 0 bases from J, with 12 bases between. The CDR3 nucleotides are TGTGCCAGCAGTTACGACGGCTTCACTAGCACAGATACGCAGTATTTT. Translated, it gives CASSYDGFTSTDTQYF.

The rearrangement uses TRBV20-1 and TRBJ1-5; D is possibly TRBD1 (6 bases). The V end was cut by 1 base, the J end by 2 bases, with 21 bases between. The CDR3 is 18 residues long. Looked up from germline, CDR1 is DFQATT and CDR2 is SNEGSKA (reference sequence). CDR3 protein: CSARVSGTGTRGNQPQHF. The CDR3 nucleotides are TGCAGTGCTAGAGTGTCTGGAACCGGGACACGAGGCAATCAGCCCCAGCATTTT.

With respect to this clonotype: At one boundary the junction diverges from the germline segment, which might be a read error. The DNA for the CDR3 is TGTGCCAGCAGCCTTCGACAGGGATCTAACAATGGCTACACCTTC. Its protein product is CASSLRQGSNNGYTF. The V gene is TRBV7-9, the J gene TRBJ1-2; 7 bases align to TRBD1. The CDR3 contains 15 residues. Germline CDR1 is SEHNR and CDR2 is FQNEAQ (reference sequence).

The chain employs TRBV2 and TRBJ2-5; 11 nucleotides agree with TRBD2. CDR3 length equals 14 residues. Germline V gene data show CDR1 as SNHLY and CDR2 as FYNNEI. For the CDR3, the DNA is TGTACCACAAGGGCTAGCGGGGGGCAAGAGACCCAGTACTTC. This codes for CTTRASGGQETQYF.

This chain joins TRBV28 and TRBJ2-7, with 9 bases lining up with TRBD1. The length of the CDR3 is 17 residues. The J segment lost 2 bases and the V segment lost 4 bases, leaving 12 bases of the junction unmatched. Germline loops: CDR1 MDHEN, CDR2 SYDVKM. The CDR3 reads CASSYRIAGTGTYEQYF. The CDR3 nucleotides read TGTGCCAGCAGTTACCGGATCGCCGGGACAGGGACCTACGAGCAGTACTTC. The entire variable domain, with the rest obtained from reference TRBV28 and TRBJ2-7, is as follows: DVKVTQSSRYLVKRTGEKVFLECVQDMDHENMFWYRQDPGLGLRLIYFSYDVKMKEKGDIPEGYSVSREKKERFSLILESASTNQTSMYLCASSYRIAGTGTYEQYFGPGTRLTVT.

Only a few counts were recorded for this clonotype. This chain links TRBV5-5 with TRBJ2-1; 7 nucleotides agree with TRBD1. Germline V gives CDR1 SGHKS, CDR2 YYEKEE (reference sequence). The CDR3 loop spans 15 amino acids. Germline trimming cut 4 bases from V and 7 bases from J; bases unmatched to any gene: 11. For the CDR3, the DNA is TGTGCCAGCAGCCCGGGACAGCTACCCACAAATGAGCAGTTCTTC. Amino acid sequence: CASSPGQLPTNEQFF.

On this clonotype: The junction departs from the called germline gene at one end, perhaps through a read error. The chain has TRBV7-7 and TRBJ2-1, with D unclear. The germline V gene has CDR1 SSHAT and CDR2 FNYEAQ (reference sequence). The CDR3 consists of 16 residues. This CDR3 is CASSTRPESSYNEQFF. In DNA form, the CDR3 reads TGTGCTAGCAGCACCCGACCTGAGAGCTCCTACAATGAGCAGTTCTTC. Full variable domain (outside the CDR3, taken from reference TRBV7-7 and TRBJ2-1): GAGVSQSPRYKVTKRGQDVTLRCDPISSHATLYWYQQALGQGPEFLTYFNYEAQPDKSGLPSDRFSAERPEGSISTLTIQRTEQRDSAMYRCASSTRPESSYNEQFFGPGTRLTVL.

Concerning this clonotype: The germline gene is not matched at one end of the junction; a read error may be the cause. The chain employs TRBV7-7 and TRBJ2-5; D may be TRBD1 (6 bases). This CDR3 spans 13 amino acids. CDR1 and CDR2 (germline): SSHAT, FNYEAQ (reference sequence). DNA of the CDR3: TGTGCTAGCAGCTTGGACAGCACCTACGAGCGGTACTTC. Translated: CASSLDSTYERYF.

This clonotype was picked up a small number of times. This chain links TRBV5-1 with TRBJ2-7; 7 bases fit TRBD1. V was pared by 4 bases and J by 2 bases, with 9 bases of the junction left unmatched. This CDR3 is built from 15 residues. Per germline, CDR1 SGHRS and CDR2 YFSETQ. Written as DNA, the CDR3 is TGCGCCAGCAGCGACCGGCCGGGACAGACCTACGAGCAGTACTTC. This sequence encodes CASSDRPGQTYEQYF.

This clonotype has a handful of counts. CDR3 bases: TGTGCCAGCACCCTCGACAGTTCTGGGGCCAACGTCCTGACTTTC. Residues: CASTLDSSGANVLTF. The rearrangement uses TRBV2 and TRBJ2-6; a weak D match, TRBD1 (5 bases). Germline V lookup: CDR1 SNHLY, CDR2 FYNNEI. The CDR3 has 15 residues. Trimming pared 7 bases from V and 1 base from J, leaving 11 bases between.

The rearrangement links TRBV28 to TRBJ2-3; 7 nucleotides line up with TRBD2. This CDR3 has 16 residues. Trimming cost V 5 bases and J 4 bases; bases outside gene matches: 12. Germline V CDR1 and CDR2: MDHEN, SYDVKM. This CDR3 is CASSPFHGGRADTQYF. The CDR3 nucleotides read TGTGCCAGCAGTCCGTTCCACGGGGGGAGGGCAGATACGCAGTATTTT.

J is TRBJ2-5 and V is TRBV24-1, with unresolved D. V lost 2 bases, J lost 1 base, and 4 bases lay in between. CDR1 and CDR2 (germline): KGHDR, SFDVKD. This CDR3 comprises 13 residues. CDR3 in amino acids: CATSDWFQETQYF. CDR3 nucleotide sequence: TGTGCCACCAGTGATTGGTTCCAAGAGACCCAGTACTTC.

This clonotype has a handful of counts. The gene calls are TRBV7-2 and TRBJ2-3; D uncertain. Trimming cost V 8 bases and J 0 bases, with 15 bases left between them. The CDR3 extends over 15 amino acids. The V gene's germline CDR1 is SGHTA and CDR2 FQGNSA. This CDR3 reads CASSEQVSSTDTQYF. CDR3 nucleotide sequence: TGTGCCAGCTCGGAGCAGGTATCTAGCACAGATACGCAGTATTTT.

This clonotype has a handful of counts. The chain links TRBV12-3 or TRBV12-4 to TRBJ2-1; perhaps D is TRBD1 or TRBD2 (5 bases each). The CDR3 totals 17 residues. Trimming pared 4 bases from V and 0 bases from J, leaving 16 bases between. CDR3 in amino acids: CASSSLSEGSSYNEQFF. The DNA of the CDR3 is TGTGCCAGCAGTTCCCTCTCCGAGGGGAGCTCCTACAATGAGCAGTTCTTC.

CDR3 nucleotides: TGTGCCAGCAGTACTGAGACAAACTGGTGGGTCACTGAAGCTTTCTTT. Its protein product is CASSTETNWWVTEAFF. The V gene is TRBV6-2 or TRBV6-3, the J gene TRBJ1-1; no clear D gene. Per the germline V gene, CDR1 is MNHEY and CDR2 is SVGEGT. This CDR3 is 16 amino acids long. With 5 bases removed from V and 4 bases from J, the gap between germline ends came to 20 bases.

In this sample, this clonotype turned up a few times. The rearrangement joins TRBV20-1 to TRBJ2-5; 7 bases map to TRBD1. Germline CDR1 DFQATT, CDR2 SNEGSKA (reference sequence). This CDR3 spans 13 amino acids. J was trimmed by 5 bases and V by 6 bases; bases with no gene match: 9. CDR3 nucleotides: TGCAGTGCGGAACAGGGGCCGGGGGAGACCCAGTACTTC. Amino acids: CSAEQGPGETQYF.

J is TRBJ1-6 and V is TRBV5-1; 7 bases are shared with TRBD1. V lost 2 bases and J lost 6; bases outside the gene matches: 11. This CDR3 contains 17 residues. The germline V gene has CDR1 SGHRS and CDR2 YFSETQ. CDR3 region: CASSFPGQQSLNSPLHF. The CDR3, as DNA: TGCGCCAGCAGCTTTCCGGGACAGCAATCCCTTAATTCACCCCTCCACTTT.

This clonotype was counted a few times. This rearrangement joins TRBV24-1 to TRBJ2-1; tentative D call: TRBD1 (5 bases). The J call may be in error: the DNA end matches TRBJ2-7 better. The CDR3 runs to 16 residues. Per the germline V gene, CDR1 is KGHDR and CDR2 is SFDVKD. CDR3 sequence (DNA): TGTGCCACCAGTGATAAAGACAGCCCCCGGACCAATGAGCAGTACTTC. The encoded protein is CATSDKDSPRTNEQYF.

This clonotype showed up just a few times. The rearrangement uses TRBV20-1 and TRBJ2-1; possible D gene TRBD2, 6 bases. The V gene's germline CDR1 is DFQATT and CDR2 SNEGSKA (reference sequence). The V end was cut by 4 bases, the J end by 6 bases, with 13 bases between. The CDR3 loop spans 13 amino acids. In DNA, the CDR3 is TGCAGTGCTACACGGGACTCGCTCAATGAGCAGTTCTTC. Protein: CSATRDSLNEQFF.

This clonotype turned up a few times. The rearrangement links TRBV9 to TRBJ2-3; D ambiguous. The CDR3 length is 14 residues. Germline V gene data show CDR1 as SGDLS and CDR2 as YYNGEE. Trimming left V 3 bases short and J 3 bases short, with 11 bases between. The CDR3 sequence is CASSAPPVTDTQYF. The CDR3 bases are TGTGCCAGCAGCGCCCCCCCGGTGACAGATACGCAGTATTTT.

The chain joins TRBV7-9 to TRBJ2-7, with TRBD1 matching over 12 bases. CDR1 SEHNR and CDR2 FQNEAQ come from the germline V gene (reference sequence). The junction had 15 bases not matched to a gene; V was cut back by 5 bases and J by 4 bases. This CDR3 is 18 amino acids long. CDR3 protein: CASSARFTGTGGFYEQYF. DNA for the CDR3: TGTGCCAGCAGCGCCCGCTTTACCGGGACAGGGGGCTTTTACGAGCAGTACTTC.

In its sample, this clonotype was seen many times. The rearrangement uses TRBV7-9 and TRBJ2-3; either TRBD1 or TRBD2 may supply D (5 bases each). Per the germline V gene, CDR1 is SEHNR and CDR2 is FQNEAQ (reference sequence). The CDR3 runs to 15 residues. V gave up 6 bases and J gave up 4 bases, with 17 bases separating them. This CDR3 is CASSPTPRGADTQYF. The CDR3 coding sequence is TGTGCCAGCAGTCCAACACCAAGGGGAGCAGATACGCAGTATTTT.

V gene TRBV4-3 combines with J gene TRBJ2-1; no reliable D call. This CDR3 is built from 14 residues. V was trimmed by 3 bases and J by 7 bases, leaving 13 bases between them. Germline V lookup: CDR1 LGHNA, CDR2 YSLEER. The CDR3 bases are TGCGCCAGCAGCCAGCTATCCTTCGGGAATGAGCAGTTCTTC. Translating it yields CASSQLSFGNEQFF.

This clonotype has only a few counts. The chain is built from TRBV24-1 and TRBJ2-2; tentative D call: TRBD2 (5 bases). This CDR3 has 17 residues. V was trimmed by 1 base and J by 1 base, leaving 12 bases between them. CDR1 and CDR2 from the germline V gene are KGHDR and SFDVKD. CDR3 bases: TGTGCCACCAGTGATTTTGAGGGCACACTGAACACCGGGGAGCTGTTTTTT. Its protein product is CATSDFEGTLNTGELFF.

The rearrangement joins TRBV20-1 to TRBJ2-7; 10 bases match TRBD1. V lost 2 bases to trimming and J lost 10 bases; unmatched junction nucleotides: 5. Germline V lookup: CDR1 DFQATT, CDR2 SNEGSKA (reference sequence). The length of the CDR3 is 12 residues. CDR3 residues: CSARLTGGDQYF. CDR3 DNA: TGCAGTGCTAGATTGACAGGGGGCGACCAGTACTTC.

The chain links TRBV27 to TRBJ2-5; the D call may be TRBD1 or TRBD2 (5 bases each). The CDR3 covers 14 residues. The V and J ends lost 5 bases and 4 bases respectively, with 14 bases between them. In germline, CDR1 is MNHEY, CDR2 SMNVEV (reference sequence). Here the CDR3 reads CASSTPGRRETQYF. The CDR3 DNA reads as TGTGCCAGCAGTACCCCGGGACGCCGAGAGACCCAGTACTTC.